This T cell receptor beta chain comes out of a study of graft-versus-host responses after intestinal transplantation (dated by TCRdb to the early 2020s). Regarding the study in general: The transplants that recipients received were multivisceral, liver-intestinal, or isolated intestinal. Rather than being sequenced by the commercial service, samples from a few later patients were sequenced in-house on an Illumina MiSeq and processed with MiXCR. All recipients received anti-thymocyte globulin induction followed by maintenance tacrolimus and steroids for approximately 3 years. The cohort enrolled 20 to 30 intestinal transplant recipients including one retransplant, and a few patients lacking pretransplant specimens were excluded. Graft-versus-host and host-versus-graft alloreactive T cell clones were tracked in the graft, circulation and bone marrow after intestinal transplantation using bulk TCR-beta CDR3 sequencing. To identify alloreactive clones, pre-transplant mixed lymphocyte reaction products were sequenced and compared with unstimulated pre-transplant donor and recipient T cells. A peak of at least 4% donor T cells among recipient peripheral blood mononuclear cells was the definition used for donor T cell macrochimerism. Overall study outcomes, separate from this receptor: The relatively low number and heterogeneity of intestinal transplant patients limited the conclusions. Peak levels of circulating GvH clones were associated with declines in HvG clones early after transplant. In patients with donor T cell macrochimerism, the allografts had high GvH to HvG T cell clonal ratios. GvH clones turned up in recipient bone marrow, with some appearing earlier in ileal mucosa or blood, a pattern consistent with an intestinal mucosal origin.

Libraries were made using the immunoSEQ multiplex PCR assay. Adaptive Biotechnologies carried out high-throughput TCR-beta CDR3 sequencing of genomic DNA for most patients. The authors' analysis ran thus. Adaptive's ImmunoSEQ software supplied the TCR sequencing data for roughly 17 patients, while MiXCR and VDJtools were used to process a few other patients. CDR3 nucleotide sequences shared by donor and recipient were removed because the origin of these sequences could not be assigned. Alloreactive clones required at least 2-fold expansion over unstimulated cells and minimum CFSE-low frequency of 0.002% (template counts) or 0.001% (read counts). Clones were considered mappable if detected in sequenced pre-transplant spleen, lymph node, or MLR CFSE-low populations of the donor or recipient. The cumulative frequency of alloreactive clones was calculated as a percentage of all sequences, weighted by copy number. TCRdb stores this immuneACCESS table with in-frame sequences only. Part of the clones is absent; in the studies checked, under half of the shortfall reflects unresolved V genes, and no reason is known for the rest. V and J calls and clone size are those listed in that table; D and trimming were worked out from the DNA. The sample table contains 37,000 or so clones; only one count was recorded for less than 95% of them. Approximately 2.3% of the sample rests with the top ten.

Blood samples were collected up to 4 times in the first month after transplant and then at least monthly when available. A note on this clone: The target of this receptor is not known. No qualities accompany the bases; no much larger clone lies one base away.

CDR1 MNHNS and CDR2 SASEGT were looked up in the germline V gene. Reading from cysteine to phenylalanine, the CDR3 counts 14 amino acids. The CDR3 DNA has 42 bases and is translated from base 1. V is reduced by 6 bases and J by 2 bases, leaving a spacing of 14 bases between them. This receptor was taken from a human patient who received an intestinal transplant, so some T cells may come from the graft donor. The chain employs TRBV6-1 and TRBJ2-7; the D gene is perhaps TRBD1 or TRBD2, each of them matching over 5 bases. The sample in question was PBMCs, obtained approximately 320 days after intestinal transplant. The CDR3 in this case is CASRRDAAAYEQYF. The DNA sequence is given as TGTGCCAGCAGACGGGACGCCGCAGCCTACGAGCAGTACTTC.